Below, 21 T cell receptor beta chains from the same sample are listed, as sequenced in a study of CD8 T cells in ankylosing spondylitis (dated by TCRdb to about 2017). The library was generated by 5' RACE. For sequencing, an Illumina HiSeq 2500 was employed. TCRdb trimmed the raw reads at Q25, called clones with MiXCR and kept productive beta chains. Entries that share a CDR3 protein sequence are merged under the most common genes and DNA. In all, the sample holds about 160,000 distinct CDR3 sequences, and around 45% of those were seen once. The biggest ten clones account for around 15% of the sample. Sequencing input: synovial fluid, either unsorted or a sorted T cell fraction (not recorded which). Receptors originate from a male donor with ankylosing spondylitis.

The J gene is TRBJ2-3, the V gene TRBV18; 7 nucleotides align to TRBD2. Germline V CDR1 and CDR2: KGHSH, LQKENI. CDR3 size: 16 residues. The V gene end was trimmed by 2 bases and the J gene end by 5 bases; junction bases not matched to a gene: 10. The CDR3 here is CASSPASGVFEDTQYF. The CDR3 nucleotides read TGTGCCAGCTCACCAGCGAGCGGGGTTTTTGAAGATACGCAGTATTTT.

The rearrangement joins TRBV11-2 to TRBJ1-4, with TRBD1 matching 9 bases. With V trimmed by 5 bases and J by 8 bases, 12 bases remained unmatched. The length of the CDR3 is 16 residues. Germline CDR1 is SGHAT and CDR2 is FQNNGV. The chain's CDR3 is CASSPGQGVSPEKLFF. In DNA form, the CDR3 reads TGTGCCAGCAGCCCGGGACAGGGAGTTTCCCCAGAAAAACTGTTTTTT.

This clonotype showed up just a few times. V is TRBV5-1 and J is TRBJ1-5, with D uncertain. CDR3 size: 14 residues. The V gene's germline CDR1 is SGHRS and CDR2 YFSETQ. Trimming cost V 7 bases and J 0 bases, with 11 bases left between them. The chain's CDR3 is CASSDGLSNQPQHF. DNA of the CDR3: TGCGCCAGCTCGGACGGGCTTAGCAATCAGCCCCAGCATTTT.

The CDR3 DNA reads TGCAGTGCTAGGCTTTGGGGACAGGGCTTTAGCTATGGCTACACCTTC. This gives the protein CSARLWGQGFSYGYTF. This chain connects TRBV20-1 to TRBJ1-2; TRBD1 agrees at 9 bases. J lost 4 bases, V lost 3 bases, and 12 bases had no gene match. Germline values: CDR1 DFQATT, CDR2 SNEGSKA (reference sequence). The CDR3 extends over 16 amino acids.

The V gene is TRBV27, the J gene TRBJ2-7, with 7 bases lining up with TRBD1. CDR3 length: 14 amino acids. CDR1 is MNHEY, CDR2 SMNVEV, per germline (reference sequence). V shed 8 bases, J shed 2 bases, and the junction held 9 bases outside the gene matches. The CDR3 protein is CASGSRDRAYEQYF. For the CDR3, the DNA is TGTGCCAGCGGGTCCCGGGACAGAGCCTACGAGCAGTACTTC.

CDR3 amino acids: CAWSEGVGANVLTF. The CDR3 DNA follows: TGTGCCTGGAGTGAAGGGGTAGGGGCCAACGTCCTGACTTTC. This chain joins TRBV30 and TRBJ2-6; TRBD1 might be the D (5 bases). The CDR3 is 14 amino acids. The V and J ends lost 1 base and 4 bases respectively, with 8 bases between them. From germline, CDR1 is GTSNPN and CDR2 SVGIG (reference sequence).

The V gene is TRBV6-1, the J gene TRBJ1-4; D call uncertain. CDR1 and CDR2 (germline): MNHNS, SASEGT. The CDR3 covers 16 residues. V was cut by 6 bases and J by 3 bases, with 17 bases left in between. The CDR3 nucleotides are TGTGCCAGCAGCCAGGACCCCGGCGGGTCTAATGAAAAACTGTTTTTT. Protein: CASSQDPGGSNEKLFF.

This chain joins TRBV6-5 and TRBJ2-7, with a tentative D call TRBD1 (6 bases). Trimming removed 0 bases at V and 5 bases at J, with 14 bases between. Per the germline V gene, CDR1 is MNHEY and CDR2 is SVGAGI. The CDR3 spans 15 residues. Here the CDR3 DNA reads TGTGCCAGCAGTTACTCGGTGGTGGGGGCCAACGAGCAGTACTTC. Translating it yields CASSYSVVGANEQYF.

The chain links TRBV4-1 to TRBJ2-1, with a tentative D call TRBD2 (7 bases). The germline gives CDR1 MGHRA, CDR2 YSYEKL. V was pared by 0 bases and J by 7 bases, with 16 bases between. The CDR3 has 16 residues. CDR3 loop: CASSQEGRGAWNEQFF. As DNA, the CDR3 is TGCGCCAGCAGCCAAGAAGGACGGGGGGCCTGGAATGAGCAGTTCTTC.

V gene TRBV5-1 combines with J gene TRBJ2-5; D possibly corresponds to TRBD2 (6 bases). The V and J ends lost 5 bases and 5 bases respectively, with 16 bases between them. The germline V gene encodes CDR1 SGHRS and CDR2 YFSETQ. This CDR3 is 14 amino acids long. CDR3 residues: CASRRGRRGETQYF. DNA of the CDR3: TGCGCCAGCAGGCGGGGACGGCGAGGGGAGACCCAGTACTTC.

The CDR3 loop reads CASSLFDHRNIQYF. The CDR3 DNA is TGTGCCAGCAGCCTTTTCGACCACAGAAACATTCAGTACTTC. This chain uses TRBV7-9 with TRBJ2-4; no clear D. Germline assignment: CDR1 SEHNR and CDR2 FQNEAQ (reference sequence). The CDR3 has 14 amino acids. Trimming shortened V by 5 bases and J by 6 bases, and 14 bases separated the two germline ends.

This clonotype has more than one count but fewer than ten. V gene TRBV5-4 combines with J gene TRBJ2-3, with D possibly matching TRBD2 (6 bases). The V end was cut by 3 bases, the J end by 2 bases, with 10 bases between. Germline V lookup: CDR1 SGHNT, CDR2 YYREEE (reference sequence). The CDR3 extends over 14 amino acids. This CDR3 is CASSWGGDTDTQYF. For the CDR3, the DNA is TGTGCCAGCAGCTGGGGCGGGGACACAGATACGCAGTATTTT.

The chain carries TRBV11-2 and TRBJ2-3; D is possibly TRBD2 (5 bases). Germline CDR1 is SGHAT and CDR2 is FQNNGV. V lost 5 bases, J lost 5 bases, and 14 bases lay in between. The CDR3 is 14 residues long. CDR3 sequence (DNA): TGTGCCAGCAGCCCGTGGGCCGAGGGAGATACGCAGTATTTT. The encoded protein is CASSPWAEGDTQYF.

The gene calls are TRBV9 and TRBJ2-1; a weak D match, TRBD1 (6 bases). Germline-derived CDR1 and CDR2 are SGDLS and YYNGEE. This CDR3 is 16 amino acids long. The germline V and J ends were trimmed by 4 bases and 8 bases, with 22 bases remaining between them. This CDR3 reads CASSPAVGTFRDEQFF. CDR3 DNA: TGTGCCAGCAGCCCCGCCGTCGGGACATTTCGGGATGAGCAGTTCTTC.

By frequency in the sample, this clonotype is medium-sized. The chain joins TRBV10-3 to TRBJ2-7; tentative D call: TRBD2 (5 bases). The length of the CDR3 is 13 residues. From germline, CDR1 is ENHRY and CDR2 SYGVKD. Trimming took 10 bases from V and 2 from J, leaving 15 bases between them. The CDR3 sequence is CATASDGAYEQYF. The CDR3, as DNA: TGTGCCACCGCAAGCGACGGGGCCTACGAGCAGTACTTC.

The chain employs TRBV29-1 and TRBJ2-5, with a tentative D call TRBD2 (6 bases). Germline V gives CDR1 SQVTM, CDR2 ANQGSEA. This CDR3 has 13 residues. Trimming pared 4 bases from V and 1 base from J, leaving 10 bases between. The CDR3, as DNA: TGCAGCGTTGTACCGGGACTCCAAGAGACCCAGTACTTC. As protein: CSVVPGLQETQYF.

V is TRBV5-6 and J is TRBJ2-1, with 7 positions matching TRBD2. The V gene end was trimmed by 0 bases and the J gene end by 8 bases; junction bases not matched to a gene: 11. The V gene's germline CDR1 is SGHDT and CDR2 YYEEEE. The CDR3 is made up of 16 amino acids. This CDR3 reads CASSLGAGLRKDEQFF. The CDR3 coding sequence is TGTGCCAGCAGCTTGGGTGCGGGACTACGCAAGGATGAGCAGTTCTTC. The full variable domain, its missing parts supplied by reference TRBV5-6 and TRBJ2-1, is DAGVTQSPTHLIKTRGQQVTLRCSPKSGHDTVSWYQQALGQGPQFIFQYYEEEERQRGNFPDRFSGHQFPNYSSELNVNALLLGDSALYLCASSLGAGLRKDEQFFGPGTRLTVL.

This clonotype turned up a few times. This chain connects TRBV14 to TRBJ2-5; a possible D gene is TRBD2 (6 bases). Germline V lookup: CDR1 SGHDN, CDR2 FVKESK. Trimming left V 4 bases short and J 0 bases short, with 6 bases between. The CDR3 totals 13 residues. CDR3 protein: CASSLADQETQYF. CDR3 coding DNA: TGTGCCAGCAGCCTAGCGGACCAAGAGACCCAGTACTTC.

DNA of the CDR3: TGCAGTGGTGTGCTAGCGGGGGGGGCAGGAGAGACCCAGTACTTC. It translates to CSGVLAGGAGETQYF. The rearrangement joins TRBV20-1 to TRBJ2-5; 12 bases match TRBD2. Germline V gives CDR1 DFQATT, CDR2 SNEGSKA (reference sequence). The V and J ends lost 7 bases and 4 bases, in that order; junction bases with no gene match: 10. The CDR3 contains 15 residues.

V is TRBV2 and J is TRBJ1-5, with D unclear. This CDR3 contains 13 residues. Trimming removed 6 bases at V and 9 bases at J, with 15 bases between. CDR1 SNHLY and CDR2 FYNNEI come from the germline V gene. CDR3 DNA: TGTGCCAGCAGAGGTCCGCCGGACGGGCCCCAGCATTTT. It specifies CASRGPPDGPQHF.

In this sample, this clonotype turned up a few times. This chain connects TRBV4-1 to TRBJ2-7; D is undetermined. V lost 2 bases to trimming and J lost 5 bases, with 25 bases between them. Per germline, CDR1 MGHRA and CDR2 YSYEKL. The CDR3 is 18 residues long. The CDR3 reads CASSQQFYFPDGRNEQYF. The DNA for the CDR3 is TGCGCCAGCAGCCAACAATTTTATTTCCCTGATGGAAGGAACGAGCAGTACTTC.